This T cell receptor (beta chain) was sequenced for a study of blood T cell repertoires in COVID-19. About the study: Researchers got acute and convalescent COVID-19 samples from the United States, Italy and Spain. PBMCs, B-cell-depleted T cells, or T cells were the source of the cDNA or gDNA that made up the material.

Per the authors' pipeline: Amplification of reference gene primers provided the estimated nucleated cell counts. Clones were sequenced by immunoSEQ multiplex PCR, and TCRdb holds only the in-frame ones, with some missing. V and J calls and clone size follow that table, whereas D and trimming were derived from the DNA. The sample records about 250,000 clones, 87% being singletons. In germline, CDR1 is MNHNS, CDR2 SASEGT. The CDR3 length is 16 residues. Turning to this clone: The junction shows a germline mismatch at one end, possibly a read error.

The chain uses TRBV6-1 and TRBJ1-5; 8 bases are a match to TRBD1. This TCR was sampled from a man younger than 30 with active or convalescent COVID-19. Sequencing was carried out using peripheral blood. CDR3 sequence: CASSEAKAGGKQPQHF. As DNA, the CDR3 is TGTGCCAGCAGTGAAGCGAAGGCAGGGGGCAAACAGCCCCAGCATTTT.